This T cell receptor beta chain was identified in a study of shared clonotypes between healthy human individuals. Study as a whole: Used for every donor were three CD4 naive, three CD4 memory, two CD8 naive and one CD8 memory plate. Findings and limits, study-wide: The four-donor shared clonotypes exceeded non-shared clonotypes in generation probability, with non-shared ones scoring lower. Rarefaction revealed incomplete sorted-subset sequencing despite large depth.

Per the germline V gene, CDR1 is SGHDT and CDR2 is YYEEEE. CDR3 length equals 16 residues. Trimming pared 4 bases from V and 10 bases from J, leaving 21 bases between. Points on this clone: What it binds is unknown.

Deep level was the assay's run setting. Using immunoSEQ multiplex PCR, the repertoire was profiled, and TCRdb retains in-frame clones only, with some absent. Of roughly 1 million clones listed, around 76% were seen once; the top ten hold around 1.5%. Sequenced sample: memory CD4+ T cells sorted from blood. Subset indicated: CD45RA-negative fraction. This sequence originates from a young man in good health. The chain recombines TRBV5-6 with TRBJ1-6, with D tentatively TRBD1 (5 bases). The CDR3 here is CASSLAWTRQLSPLHF. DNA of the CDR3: TGTGCCAGCAGCCTAGCGTGGACAAGGCAATTGTCACCCCTCCACTTT.